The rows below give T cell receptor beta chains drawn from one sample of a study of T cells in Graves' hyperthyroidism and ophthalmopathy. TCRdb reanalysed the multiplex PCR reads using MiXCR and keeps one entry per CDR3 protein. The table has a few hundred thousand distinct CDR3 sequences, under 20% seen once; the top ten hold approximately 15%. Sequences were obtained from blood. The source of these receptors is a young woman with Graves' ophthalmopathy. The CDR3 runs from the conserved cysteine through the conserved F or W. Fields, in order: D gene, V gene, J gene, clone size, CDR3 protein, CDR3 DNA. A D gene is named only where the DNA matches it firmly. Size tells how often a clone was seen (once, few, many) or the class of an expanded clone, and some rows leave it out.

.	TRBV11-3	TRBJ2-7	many	CASSLDLLGRYEQYF	TGTGCCAGCAGCTTAGATCTTTTGGGAAGATACGAGCAGTACTTC
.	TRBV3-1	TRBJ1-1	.	CVSSQDAGVVRTEAFF	TGTGTCAGCAGCCAGGACGCGGGGGTCGTGCGCACTGAAGCTTTCTTT
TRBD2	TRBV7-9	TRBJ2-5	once	CASSPGRGREIQYF	TGTGCCAGCAGCCCGGGGAGGGGTAGAGAGATCCAGTACTTC
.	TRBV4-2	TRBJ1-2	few	CASTPDGGYGYTF	TGTGCCAGCACTCCCGACGGGGGCTATGGCTACACCTTC
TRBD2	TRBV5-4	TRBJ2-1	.	CASSLAWSSGSSPYNEQFF	TGTGCCAGCAGCTTGGCCTGGTCTAGCGGGAGTAGCCCCTACAATGAGCAGTTCTTC
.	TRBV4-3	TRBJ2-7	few	CASSQDGAFGTYEQYF	TGCGCCAGCAGCCAAGATGGAGCGTTTGGGACCTACGAGCAGTACTTC
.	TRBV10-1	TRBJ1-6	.	CASSEGPVDSPLHF	TGCGCCAGCAGTGAGGGGCCAGTGGATTCACCCCTCCACTTT
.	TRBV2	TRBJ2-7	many	CASSDFEGETYEQYF	TGTGCCAGCAGTGATTTCGAGGGGGAGACCTACGAGCAGTACTTC
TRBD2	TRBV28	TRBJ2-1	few	CASSFYSGSDEQFF	TGTGCCAGCAGTTTTTATAGCGGGAGTGATGAGCAGTTCTTC
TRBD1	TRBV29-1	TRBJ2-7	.	CSVDGTDFNEQYF	TGCAGCGTTGACGGGACAGACTTCAACGAGCAGTACTTC
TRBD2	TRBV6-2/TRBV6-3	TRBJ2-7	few	CASIGSGRAYEQYF	TGTGCCAGCATTGGGAGCGGGAGGGCCTACGAGCAGTACTTC
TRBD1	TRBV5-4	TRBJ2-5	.	CASSLGQGSAETQYF	TGTGCCAGCAGCTTGGGACAGGGGAGTGCGGAGACCCAGTACTTC
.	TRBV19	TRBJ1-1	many	CASMRRAGNTEAFF	TGTGCCAGTATGCGTAGGGCTGGGAACACTGAAGCTTTCTTT
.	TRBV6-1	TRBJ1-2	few	CASSFEGTGPAGYTF	TGTGCCAGCAGTTTTGAGGGAACGGGGCCCGCTGGCTACACCTTC
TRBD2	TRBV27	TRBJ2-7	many	CASSRREGYEQYF	TGTGCCAGCAGCCGGCGGGAGGGCTACGAGCAGTACTTC
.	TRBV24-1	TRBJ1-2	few	CATSDLLGGYTF	TGTGCCACCAGTGATTTGTTGGGGGGCTACACCTTC
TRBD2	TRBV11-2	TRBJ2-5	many	CASSSRLAGGQETQYF	TGTGCCAGCAGCTCGAGACTAGCGGGGGGCCAAGAGACCCAGTACTTC
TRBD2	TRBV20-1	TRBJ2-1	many	CSAPGRREKLNEQFF	TGCAGTGCCCCTGGGAGGCGGGAGAAATTGAATGAGCAGTTCTTC
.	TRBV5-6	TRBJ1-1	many	CASSRDVLNTEAFF	TGTGCCAGCAGCAGGGACGTTCTGAACACTGAAGCTTTCTTT
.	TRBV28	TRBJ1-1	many	CASSPTVKNTEAFF	TGTGCCAGCAGCCCTACAGTAAAGAACACTGAAGCTTTCTTT
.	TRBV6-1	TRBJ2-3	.	CASRSMGGSTDTQYF	TGTGCCAGCAGATCCATGGGGGGTAGCACAGATACGCAGTATTTT
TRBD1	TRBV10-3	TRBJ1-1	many	CAATGQTNTEAFF	TGTGCCGCCACGGGACAGACAAACACTGAAGCTTTCTTT
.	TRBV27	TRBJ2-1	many	CASRPASPSYNEQFF	TGTGCCAGCAGGCCGGCTAGCCCCTCCTACAATGAGCAGTTCTTC
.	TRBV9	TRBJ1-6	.	CASSVDENSPLHF	TGTGCCAGCAGCGTAGATGAGAATTCACCCCTCCACTTT
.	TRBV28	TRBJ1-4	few	CASSRPIAGAVNEKLFF	TGTGCCAGCAGCCGTCCCATAGCAGGGGCAGTTAATGAAAAACTGTTTTTT
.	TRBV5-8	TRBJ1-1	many	CASSLGEPGAEAFF	TGTGCCAGCAGCTTGGGTGAACCTGGCGCTGAAGCTTTCTTT
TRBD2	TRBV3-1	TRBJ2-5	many	CASNQVLGGRETQYF	TGTGCCAGCAACCAAGTCTTAGGCGGGAGAGAGACCCAGTACTTC
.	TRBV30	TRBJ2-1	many	CAWSRERDNEQFF	TGTGCCTGGAGTCGGGAGAGGGATAATGAGCAGTTCTTC
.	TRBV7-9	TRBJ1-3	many	CASSWGVSADTGNTIYF	TGTGCCAGCAGCTGGGGGGTAAGCGCCGATACTGGAAACACCATATATTTT
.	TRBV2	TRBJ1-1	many	CASMFSGAANTEAFF	TGTGCCAGCATGTTCTCCGGGGCCGCAAACACTGAAGCTTTCTTT
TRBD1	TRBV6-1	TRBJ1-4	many	CASSEVTGGVEKLFF	TGTGCCAGCAGTGAAGTAACAGGGGGCGTAGAAAAACTGTTTTTT
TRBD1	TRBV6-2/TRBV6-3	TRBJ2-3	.	CASEPGTGEKDTQYF	TGTGCCAGCGAGCCCGGGACAGGGGAAAAAGATACGCAGTATTTT
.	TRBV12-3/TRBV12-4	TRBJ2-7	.	CAIQGKWGSGEQYF	TGTGCCATCCAGGGCAAATGGGGTTCAGGCGAGCAGTACTTC
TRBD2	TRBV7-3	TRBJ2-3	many	CASSLTSATDTQYF	TGTGCCAGCAGCTTGACTAGCGCTACAGATACGCAGTATTTT
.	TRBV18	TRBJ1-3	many	CASSADGNTIYF	TGTGCCAGCTCCGCCGATGGAAACACCATATATTTT
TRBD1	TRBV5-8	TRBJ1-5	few	CASSLEDRGNQPQHF	TGTGCCAGCAGCTTGGAGGACAGGGGGAATCAGCCCCAGCATTTT
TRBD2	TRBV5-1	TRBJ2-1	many	CASSLSPSGTNYNEQFF	TGCGCCAGCAGCTTGAGCCCTAGCGGGACCAACTACAATGAGCAGTTCTTC
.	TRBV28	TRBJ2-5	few	CASSPRQAQETQYF	TGTGCCAGCAGCCCTAGACAGGCTCAAGAGACCCAGTACTTC
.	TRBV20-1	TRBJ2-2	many	CSARDSGNTGELFF	TGCAGTGCTAGAGATTCAGGGAACACCGGGGAGCTGTTTTTT
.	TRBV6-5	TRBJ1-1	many	CASSYSQVNTEAFF	TGTGCCAGCAGTTACTCACAGGTGAACACTGAAGCTTTCTTT
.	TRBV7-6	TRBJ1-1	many	CASISDSLDTEAFF	TGTGCCAGCATCTCGGATTCTCTTGACACTGAAGCTTTCTTT
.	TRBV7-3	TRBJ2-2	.	CASSLIPTSNTGELFF	TGTGCCAGCAGCCTTATACCCACCTCGAACACCGGGGAGCTGTTTTTT
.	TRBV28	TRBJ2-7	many	CASSPPGASYEQYF	TGTGCCAGCAGTCCACCGGGTGCCTCCTACGAGCAGTACTTC
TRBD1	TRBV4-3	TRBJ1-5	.	CASSQDGQGGHQPQHF	TGCGCCAGCAGCCAAGATGGACAGGGGGGACATCAGCCCCAGCATTTT
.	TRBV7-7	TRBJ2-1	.	CASSLSGRSYNEQFF	TGTGCTAGCAGCTTAAGTGGAAGGTCCTACAATGAGCAGTTCTTC
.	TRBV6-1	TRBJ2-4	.	CASSGVNLAKNIQYF	TGTGCCAGCAGTGGTGTCAACCTAGCCAAAAACATTCAGTACTTC
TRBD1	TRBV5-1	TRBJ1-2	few	CASSQGTGISPYGYTF	TGCGCCAGCAGCCAGGGGACAGGGATTTCCCCCTATGGCTACACCTTC
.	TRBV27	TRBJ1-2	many	CASSLGARSYGYTF	TGTGCCAGCAGTTTAGGGGCACGGAGCTATGGCTACACCTTC
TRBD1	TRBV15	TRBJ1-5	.	CATSRETGQGHNQPQHF	TGTGCCACCAGCCGAGAAACGGGACAGGGCCACAATCAGCCCCAGCATTTT
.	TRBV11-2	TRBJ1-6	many	CASSLSNSPLHF	TGTGCCAGCAGCTTATCGAATTCACCCCTCCACTTT
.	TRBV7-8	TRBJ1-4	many	CASSLGRIATNEKLFF	TGTGCCAGCAGCTTAGGACGGATTGCAACTAATGAAAAACTGTTTTTT
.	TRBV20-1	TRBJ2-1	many	CSAIVARTSHNEQFF	TGCAGTGCTATAGTCGCCCGAACTAGTCACAATGAGCAGTTCTTC